These 16 T cell receptor beta chains were all obtained from the same sample, sequenced in a study of T cell changes during pregnancy in multiple sclerosis. Clones were read by immunoSEQ multiplex PCR, and TCRdb kept only the in-frame ones, dropping some. The sample records 50,000 to 65,000 clones, nearly 95% being singletons. Sequenced material: peripheral blood, taken in the first trimester of pregnancy. The receptor set was obtained from a female donor with multiple sclerosis, enrolled in a pregnancy study.

The rearrangement links TRBV19 to TRBJ2-3; tentative D call: TRBD1 (6 bases). CDR3 size: 13 residues. CDR1 and CDR2 (germline): LNHDA, SQIVND (reference sequence). The germline V and J ends were trimmed by 5 bases and 5 bases, with 11 bases remaining between them. The CDR3 region is CASSFLQGDTQYF. The CDR3 nucleotides read TGTGCCAGTAGTTTCCTACAGGGAGATACGCAGTATTTT.

This rearrangement joins TRBV16 to TRBJ1-2; possible D gene TRBD1, 5 bases. CDR3 length equals 16 residues. Trimming pared 4 bases from V and 3 bases from J, leaving 18 bases between. Germline-derived CDR1 and CDR2 are KGHSY and FQNENV. The CDR3 DNA reads TGTGCCAGCAGCCTAGGCAGGGCGATCTTCGACTATGGCTACACCTTC. Translated, it gives CASSLGRAIFDYGYTF.

The rearrangement links TRBV6-5 to TRBJ1-1; the D is unclear. This CDR3 has 11 residues. Trimming pared 6 bases from V and 10 bases from J, leaving 12 bases between. Germline V gene sequence: CDR1 MNHEY, CDR2 SVGAGI. The CDR3 loop is CASSPTGIAFF. As DNA, the CDR3 is TGTGCCAGCAGCCCCACTGGTATAGCTTTCTTT.

Of note for this clone: A much larger clone lies one base from this, so it may be a read error. Other nucleotide sequences in the sample specify the same CDR3. The chain is built from TRBV6-4 and TRBJ2-3; 10 bases agree with TRBD2. J lost 4 bases, V lost 0 bases, and 1 base had no gene match. The CDR3 has 15 residues. Germline CDR1 reads MRHNA; CDR2 reads SNTAGT. The CDR3 nucleotides read TGTGCCAGCAGTGACTCTAGCGGGGGGCCAGATACGCAGTATTTT. Translation gives CASSDSSGGPDTQYF.

The chain links TRBV10-3 to TRBJ2-3, with D unresolved. This CDR3 has 14 amino acids. Germline CDR1 ENHRY, CDR2 SYGVKD. V shed 0 bases and J shed 2 bases, with 6 bases lying between them. This CDR3 is CAISESLPTDTQYF. In DNA form, the CDR3 reads TGTGCCATCAGTGAGTCCCTCCCCACAGATACGCAGTATTTT.

The V gene is TRBV29-1, the J gene TRBJ2-1, with 8 positions matching TRBD1. The CDR3 length is 14 residues. Per germline, CDR1 SQVTM and CDR2 ANQGSEA. After removal of 7 bases from V and 1 base from J, the junction contained 6 bases not matched to a gene. The CDR3 reads CSAGWTGSYNEQFF. Here the CDR3 DNA reads TGCAGCGCTGGGTGGACAGGGTCCTACAATGAGCAGTTCTTC.

The chain uses TRBV19 and TRBJ2-7, with a tentative D call TRBD2 (5 bases). V lost 3 bases, J lost 3 bases, and 12 bases lay in between. There are 14 residues in the CDR3. CDR1 is LNHDA, CDR2 SQIVND, per germline (reference sequence). The CDR3 loop is CASSMEDGIYEQYF. The DNA for the CDR3 is TGTGCCAGTAGTATGGAGGACGGGATCTACGAGCAGTACTTC.

The table lists this clone with a count of one. This chain links TRBV10-2 with TRBJ2-3, with 10 bases lining up with TRBD1. The trim removed 2 bases at V and 4 bases at J, leaving 9 bases unmatched. The V gene's germline CDR1 is WSHSY and CDR2 SAAADI. This CDR3 spans 17 amino acids. This chain's CDR3 is CASSEDRGPRFADTQYF. CDR3 coding DNA: TGCGCCAGCAGTGAGGACAGGGGGCCACGGTTTGCAGATACGCAGTATTTT.

This chain links TRBV7-2 with TRBJ2-1, with a possible D match to TRBD2 (5 bases). Trimming cost V 2 bases and J 6 bases, with 8 bases left between them. The CDR3 runs 13 residues. Germline V gene sequence: CDR1 SGHTA, CDR2 FQGNSA. CDR3 region: CASSLRRFNEQFF. CDR3 nucleotide sequence: TGTGCCAGCAGCTTAAGGAGGTTCAATGAGCAGTTCTTC.

The genes are TRBV7-2 and TRBJ1-1, with D perhaps TRBD1 (6 bases). The germline V gene encodes CDR1 SGHTA and CDR2 FQGNSA. This CDR3 has 14 residues. V lost 5 bases and J lost 2, with 12 bases in between. This CDR3 is CASSGVGGNTEAFF. CDR3 DNA: TGTGCCAGCAGCGGGGTAGGGGGAAACACTGAAGCTTTCTTT.

The rearrangement joins TRBV12-5 to TRBJ1-5, with D maybe TRBD1 (6 bases). Germline CDR1 reads LGHNT; CDR2 reads FRNRAP. V lost 3 bases, J lost 2 bases, and 20 bases lay in between. CDR3 length equals 18 residues. CDR3 sequence reads: CASGLTEKGQLGNQPQHF. In DNA, the CDR3 is TGTGCTAGTGGTTTAACGGAAAAAGGACAGCTAGGCAATCAGCCCCAGCATTTT.

CDR3 protein: CASSPTTGDYNEQFF. The CDR3 nucleotides read TGTGCCAGCTCACCCACGACAGGCGATTACAATGAGCAGTTCTTC. The V call is TRBV18, the J call TRBJ2-1; D is perhaps TRBD1 (6 bases). V was clipped by 3 bases and J by 4 bases, with 13 bases between them. Germline V gene data show CDR1 as KGHSH and CDR2 as LQKENI. This CDR3 has 15 residues.

Within the sample, this clone is medium-sized (0.01 to 0.1%). The chain combines TRBV30 with TRBJ1-2; possible D gene TRBD1, 5 bases. The CDR3 has 13 amino acids. Per the germline V gene, CDR1 is GTSNPN and CDR2 is SVGIG (reference sequence). V was cut by 0 bases and J by 11 bases, with 16 bases left in between. The CDR3 DNA sequence: TGTGCCTGGAGTGTAGGTGCAGGGAGGACATACACCTTC. Protein product: CAWSVGAGRTYTF.

The chain is built from TRBV4-2 and TRBJ2-3; TRBD2 agrees at 8 bases. Germline values: CDR1 LGHNA, CDR2 YNFKEQ. The CDR3 runs 17 residues. V dropped 4 bases and J dropped 4; count of bases not matched to a gene: 13. The CDR3 here is CASSLRTGLESPDTQYF. CDR3 coding DNA: TGTGCCAGCAGCCTGAGAACGGGACTAGAATCCCCAGATACGCAGTATTTT.

The rearrangement uses TRBV7-2 and TRBJ2-7; 10 bases fit TRBD2. J lost 3 bases, V lost 5 bases, and 7 bases had no gene match. CDR3 size: 15 residues. Germline CDR1 reads SGHTA; CDR2 reads FQGNSA. As DNA, the CDR3 is TGTGCCAGCAGCAGAGCGGGGGGGCTTATCTACGAGCAGTACTTC. Residues: CASSRAGGLIYEQYF. The full variable domain, its missing parts supplied by reference TRBV7-2 and TRBJ2-7, is GAGVSQSPSNKVTEKGKDVELRCDPISGHTALYWYRQSLGQGLEFLIYFQGNSAPDKSGLPSDRFSAERTGGSVSTLTIQRTQQEDSAVYLCASSRAGGLIYEQYFGPGTRLTVT.

The rearrangement links TRBV7-3 to TRBJ2-2, with 8 nucleotides matching TRBD2. The CDR3 is 16 residues long. Losses at the gene ends were 5 bases for V and 0 bases for J; bases not matched to a gene: 5. Germline lookup yields CDR1 SGHTA and CDR2 FQGTGA. The CDR3 DNA follows: TGTGCCAGCAGCCGCCGGGGGGGGGCGAACACCGGGGAGCTGTTTTTT. It is translated as CASSRRGGANTGELFF.